The source of this TCR beta chain is a study of T cells in localized non-small cell lung cancer. Note on this clone: Its antigen remains unknown.

Libraries were prepared by immunoSEQ multiplex PCR; TCRdb keeps only in-frame clonotypes and omits some of them. The table shows 52,000 or so clones, with 86% occurring only once. Study-wide findings and caveats: T cell clonality was highest in uninvolved adjacent lung, above tumor.

The CDR3 runs 13 residues. Trimming took 5 bases from V and 4 from J, leaving 12 bases between them. Germline CDR1 MNHEY, CDR2 SVGAGI. The receptor was derived from a male donor older than 55 with stage III squamous cell lung carcinoma. The V call is TRBV6-5, the J call TRBJ2-7, with D perhaps matching TRBD1 (6 bases). The sequencing used peripheral blood, collected before any cancer treatment. CDR3 bases: TGTGCCAGCAGTAACGGACAGCGATACGAGCAGTACTTC. Its translation is CASSNGQRYEQYF.